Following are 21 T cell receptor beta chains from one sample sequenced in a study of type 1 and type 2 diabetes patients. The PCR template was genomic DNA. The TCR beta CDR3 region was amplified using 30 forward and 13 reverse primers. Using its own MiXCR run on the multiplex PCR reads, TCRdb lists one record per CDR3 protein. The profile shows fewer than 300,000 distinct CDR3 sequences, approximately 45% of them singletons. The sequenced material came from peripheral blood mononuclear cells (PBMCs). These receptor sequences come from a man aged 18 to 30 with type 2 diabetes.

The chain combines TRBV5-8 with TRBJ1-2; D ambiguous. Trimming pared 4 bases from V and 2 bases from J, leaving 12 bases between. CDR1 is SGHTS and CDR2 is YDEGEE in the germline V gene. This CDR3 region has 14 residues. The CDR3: CASSRVEGNYGYTF. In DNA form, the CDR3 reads TGTGCCAGCAGCCGGGTCGAGGGAAACTATGGCTACACCTTC.

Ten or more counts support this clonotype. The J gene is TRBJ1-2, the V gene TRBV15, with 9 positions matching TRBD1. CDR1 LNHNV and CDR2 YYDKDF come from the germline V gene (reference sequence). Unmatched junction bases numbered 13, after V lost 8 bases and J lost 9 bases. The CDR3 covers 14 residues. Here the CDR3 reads CATYLQGALWSYTF. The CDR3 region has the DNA TGTGCCACCTACCTACAGGGGGCCCTTTGGAGCTACACCTTC. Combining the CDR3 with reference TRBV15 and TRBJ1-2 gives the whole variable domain DAMVIQNPRYQVTQFGKPVTLSCSQTLNHNVMYWYQQKSSQAPKLLFHYYDKDFNNEADTPDNFQSRRPNTSFCFLDIRSPGLGDTAMYLCATYLQGALWSYTFGSGTRLTVV.

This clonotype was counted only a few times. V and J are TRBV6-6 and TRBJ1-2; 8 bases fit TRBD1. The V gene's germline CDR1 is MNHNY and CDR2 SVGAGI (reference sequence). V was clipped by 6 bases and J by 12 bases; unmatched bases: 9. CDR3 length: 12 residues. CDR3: CASSHTGGADTF. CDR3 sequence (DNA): TGTGCCAGCAGCCACACAGGGGGGGCAGACACCTTC.

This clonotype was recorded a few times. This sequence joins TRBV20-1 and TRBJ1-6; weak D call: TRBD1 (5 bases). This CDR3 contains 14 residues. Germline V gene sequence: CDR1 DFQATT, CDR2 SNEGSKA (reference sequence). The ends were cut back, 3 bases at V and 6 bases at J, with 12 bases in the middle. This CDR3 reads CSARGGTGNSPLHF. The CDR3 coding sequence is TGCAGTGCTAGGGGGGGTACGGGTAATTCACCCCTCCACTTT.

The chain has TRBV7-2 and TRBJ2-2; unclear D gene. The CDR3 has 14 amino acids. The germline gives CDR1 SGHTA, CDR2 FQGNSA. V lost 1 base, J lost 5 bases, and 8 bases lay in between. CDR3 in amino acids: CASSLDIGTGELFF. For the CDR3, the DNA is TGTGCCAGCAGCTTAGATATCGGAACCGGGGAGCTGTTTTTT.

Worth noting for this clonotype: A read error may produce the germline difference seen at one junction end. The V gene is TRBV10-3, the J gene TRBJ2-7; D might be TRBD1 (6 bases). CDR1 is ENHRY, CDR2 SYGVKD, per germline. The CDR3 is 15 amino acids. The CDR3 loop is CASSEYTGIPYEQYF. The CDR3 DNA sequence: TGTGCCAGCAGTGAATACACAGGGATCCCCTACGAGCAGTACTTC.

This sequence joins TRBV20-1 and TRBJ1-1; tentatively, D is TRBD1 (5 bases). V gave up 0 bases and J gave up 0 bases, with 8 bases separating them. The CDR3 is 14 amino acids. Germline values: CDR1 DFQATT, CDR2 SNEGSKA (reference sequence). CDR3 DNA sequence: TGCAGTGCTAGAGACAGGGTTGTGAACACTGAAGCTTTCTTT. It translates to CSARDRVVNTEAFF.

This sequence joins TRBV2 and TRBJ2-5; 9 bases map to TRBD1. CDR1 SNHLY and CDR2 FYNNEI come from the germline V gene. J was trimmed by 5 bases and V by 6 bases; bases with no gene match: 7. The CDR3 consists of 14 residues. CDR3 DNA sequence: TGTGCCAGCAGGGACAGGGGCGTGGGGGAGACCCAGTACTTC. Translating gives CASRDRGVGETQYF.

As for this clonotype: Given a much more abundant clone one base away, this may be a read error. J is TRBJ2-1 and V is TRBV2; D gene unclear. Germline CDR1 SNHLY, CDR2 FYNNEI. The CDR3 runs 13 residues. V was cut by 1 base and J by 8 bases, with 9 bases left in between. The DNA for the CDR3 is TGTGCCAGCAGTGAAGACCGCGCGGATGAGCAGTTCTTC. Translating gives CASSEDRADEQFF.

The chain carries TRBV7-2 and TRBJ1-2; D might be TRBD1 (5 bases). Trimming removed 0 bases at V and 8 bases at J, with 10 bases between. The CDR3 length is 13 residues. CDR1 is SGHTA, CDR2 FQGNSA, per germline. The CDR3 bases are TGTGCCAGCAGCTTAGCCAGGGTGGAGGGCTACACCTTC. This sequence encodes CASSLARVEGYTF.

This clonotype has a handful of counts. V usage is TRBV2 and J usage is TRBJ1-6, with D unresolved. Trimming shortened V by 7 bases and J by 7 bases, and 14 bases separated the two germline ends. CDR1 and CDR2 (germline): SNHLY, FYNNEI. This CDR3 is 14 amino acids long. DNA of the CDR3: TGTGCCAGCAATCGTCTCCTATGGAATTCACCCCTCCACTTT. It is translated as CASNRLLWNSPLHF.

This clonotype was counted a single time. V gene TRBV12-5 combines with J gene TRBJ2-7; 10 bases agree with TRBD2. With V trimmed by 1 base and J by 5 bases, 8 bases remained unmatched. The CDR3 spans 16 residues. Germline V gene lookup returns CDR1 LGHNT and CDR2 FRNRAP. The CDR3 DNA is TGTGCTAGTGGTTTGGCCGGACTAGCGGACGCGGACGAGCAGTACTTC. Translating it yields CASGLAGLADADEQYF. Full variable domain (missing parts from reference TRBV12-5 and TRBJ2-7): DARVTQTPRHKVTEMGQEVTMRCQPILGHNTVFWYRQTMMQGLELLAYFRNRAPLDDSGMPKDRFSAEMPDATLATLKIQPSEPRDSAVYFCASGLAGLADADEQYFGPGTRLTVT.

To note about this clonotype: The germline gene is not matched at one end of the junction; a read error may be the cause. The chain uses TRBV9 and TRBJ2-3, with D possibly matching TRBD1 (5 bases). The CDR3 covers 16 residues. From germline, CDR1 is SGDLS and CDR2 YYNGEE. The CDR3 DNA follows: TGCGCCAGCAGCAAATCCGACAGTCCGGTCACAGATACGCAGTATTTT. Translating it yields CASSKSDSPVTDTQYF.

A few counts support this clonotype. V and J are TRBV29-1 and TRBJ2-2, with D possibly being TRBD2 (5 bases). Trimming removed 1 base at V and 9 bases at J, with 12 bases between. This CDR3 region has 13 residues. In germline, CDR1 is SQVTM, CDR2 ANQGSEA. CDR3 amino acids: CSVEVPEGRELFF. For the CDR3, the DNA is TGCAGCGTTGAAGTCCCCGAGGGCCGGGAGCTGTTTTTT.

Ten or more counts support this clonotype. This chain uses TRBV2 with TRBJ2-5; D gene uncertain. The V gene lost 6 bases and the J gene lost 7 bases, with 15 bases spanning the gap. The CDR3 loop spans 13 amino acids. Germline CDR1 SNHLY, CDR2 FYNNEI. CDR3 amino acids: CASSQEPVGTQYF. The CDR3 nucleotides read TGTGCCAGCAGCCAAGAACCTGTGGGGACCCAGTACTTC.

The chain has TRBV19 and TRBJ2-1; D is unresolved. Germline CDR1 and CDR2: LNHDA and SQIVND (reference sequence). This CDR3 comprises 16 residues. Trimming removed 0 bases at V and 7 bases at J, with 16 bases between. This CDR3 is CASSIEAAGIVNEQFF. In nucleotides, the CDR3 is TGTGCCAGTAGTATAGAGGCGGCCGGAATCGTGAATGAGCAGTTCTTC.

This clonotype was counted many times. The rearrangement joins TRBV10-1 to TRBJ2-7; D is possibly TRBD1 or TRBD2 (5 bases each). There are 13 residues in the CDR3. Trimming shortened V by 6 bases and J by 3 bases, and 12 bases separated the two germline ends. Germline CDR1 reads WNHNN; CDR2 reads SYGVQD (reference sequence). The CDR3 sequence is CASSEGTGYEQYF. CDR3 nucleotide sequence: TGCGCCAGCAGCGAAGGGACCGGCTACGAGCAGTACTTC.

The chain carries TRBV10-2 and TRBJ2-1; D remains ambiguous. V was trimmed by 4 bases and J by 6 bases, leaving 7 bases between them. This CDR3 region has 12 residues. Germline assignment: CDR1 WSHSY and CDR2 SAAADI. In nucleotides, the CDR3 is TGCGCCAGCAGTGTTACGATCAATGAGCAGTTCTTC. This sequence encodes CASSVTINEQFF.

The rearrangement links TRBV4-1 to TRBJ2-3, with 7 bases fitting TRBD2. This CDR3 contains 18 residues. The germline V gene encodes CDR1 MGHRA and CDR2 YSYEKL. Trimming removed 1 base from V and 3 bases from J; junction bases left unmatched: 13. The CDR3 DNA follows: TGCGCCAGCAGCCAAGTATCGGCCGGGGGAGGGCCAACAGATACGCAGTATTTT. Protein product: CASSQVSAGGGPTDTQYF.

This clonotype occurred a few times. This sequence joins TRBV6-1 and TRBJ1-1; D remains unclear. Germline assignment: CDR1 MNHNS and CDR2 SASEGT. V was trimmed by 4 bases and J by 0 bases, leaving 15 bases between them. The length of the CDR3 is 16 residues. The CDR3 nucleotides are TGTGCCAGCAGTGTTCGCCCGGAGGGTGTGAACACTGAAGCTTTCTTT. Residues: CASSVRPEGVNTEAFF.

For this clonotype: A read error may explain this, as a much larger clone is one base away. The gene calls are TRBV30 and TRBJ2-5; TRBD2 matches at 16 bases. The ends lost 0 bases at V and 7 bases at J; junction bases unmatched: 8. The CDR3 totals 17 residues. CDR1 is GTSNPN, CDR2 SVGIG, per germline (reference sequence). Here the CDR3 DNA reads TGTGCCTGGAGTGTAGGGACTAGCGGGAGGGCAATGGGGACCCAGTACTTC. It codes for CAWSVGTSGRAMGTQYF.